This T cell receptor (beta chain) was recorded in a study of tissue T cells after allogeneic stem cell transplantation. Repertoires were generated with immunoSEQ multiplex PCR, while TCRdb's copy carries only in-frame clones and drops some. The sample holds about 28,000 clones, 85% seen once. This CDR3 is built from 16 residues. With V trimmed by 8 bases and J by 7 bases, 9 bases remained unmatched. The germline gives CDR1 LGHDT, CDR2 YNNKEL (reference sequence). Sequencing was performed on blood, taken before transplantation. The sequence came from a woman aged 18 to 55 who later had graft-versus-host disease after an allogeneic stem cell transplant. The chain joins TRBV3-1 (or the pseudogene TRBV3-2) to TRBJ2-2, with TRBD2 matching 14 bases. This CDR3 reads CASSRLAGGPGGELFF. The DNA for the CDR3 is TGTGCCAGCTCCCGACTAGCGGGAGGGCCGGGCGGGGAGCTGTTTTTT.